This T cell receptor (beta chain) stems from a study of cytomegalovirus exposure and HLA in healthy donors. In its sample, this clone was seen a few times. CDR3 length equals 15 residues. The germline gives CDR1 SGHNT, CDR2 YENEEA. The PCR employed 60 Vbeta primers together with 13 Jbeta primers. Sequencing was performed with immunoSEQ multiplex PCR; in TCRdb, only in-frame clones are kept and a portion is missing. Seen here are about 260,000 clones, 65% to 85% observed once, and the top ten hold 2% to 2.5%. Sequenced sample: PBMCs. The chain employs TRBV11-3 and TRBJ2-5; weak D call: TRBD2 (6 bases). The end of the DNA is better explained by TRBJ2-7, so the J call may be wrong. The TCR comes from a female donor in good health and CMV-seronegative. The chain's CDR3 is CASSLISSVLYEQYF. In DNA, the CDR3 is TGTGCCAGCAGCCTGATTTCTAGCGTTCTTTACGAGCAGTACTTC.